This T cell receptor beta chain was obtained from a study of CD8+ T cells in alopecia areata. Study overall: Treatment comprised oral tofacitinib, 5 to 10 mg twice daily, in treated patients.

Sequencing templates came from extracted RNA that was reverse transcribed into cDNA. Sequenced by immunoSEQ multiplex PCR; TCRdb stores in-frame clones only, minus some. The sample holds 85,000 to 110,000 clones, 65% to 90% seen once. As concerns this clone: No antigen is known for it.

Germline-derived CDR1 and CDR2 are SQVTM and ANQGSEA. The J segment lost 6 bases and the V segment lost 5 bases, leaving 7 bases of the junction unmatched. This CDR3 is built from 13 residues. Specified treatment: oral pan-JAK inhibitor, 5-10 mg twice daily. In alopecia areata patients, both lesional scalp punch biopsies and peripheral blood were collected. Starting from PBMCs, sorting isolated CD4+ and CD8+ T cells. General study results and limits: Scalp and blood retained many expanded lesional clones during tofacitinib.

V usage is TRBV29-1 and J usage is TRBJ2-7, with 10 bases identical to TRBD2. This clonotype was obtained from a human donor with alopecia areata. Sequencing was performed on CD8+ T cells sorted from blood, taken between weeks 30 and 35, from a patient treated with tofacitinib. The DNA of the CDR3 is TGCAGCGTTAAGGTAGCGGGAGGTGTCGAGCAGTACTTC. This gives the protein CSVKVAGGVEQYF.